The rows below give T cell receptor beta chains drawn from one sample of a study of cytomegalovirus exposure and HLA in healthy donors. Libraries were prepared by immunoSEQ multiplex PCR; TCRdb keeps only in-frame clonotypes and omits some of them. The sample lists more than 75,000 clones, approximately 69% occurring once. Sequencing was done on a sample of PBMCs. These receptors were collected from a man in his forties in good health and CMV-seropositive. CDR3s include the opening cysteine and the closing phenylalanine or tryptophan. The order of the fields is clone size, D gene, V gene, J gene, CDR3 DNA, CDR3 protein. D genes are given only for firm matches. Some rows have no size entry. The others give once, few or many, or a class for an expanded clone.

clone_size: few
d_call: TRBD1
v_call: TRBV27
j_call: TRBJ2-1
cdr3_nt: TGTGCCAGCAGTTCCTGGAGTGGGACAGGGAACAATGAGCAGTTCTTC
cdr3_aa: CASSSWSGTGNNEQFF

clone_size: few
d_call: -
v_call: TRBV10-1
j_call: TRBJ2-2
cdr3_nt: TGCGCCACCCACGGGGATTCCGGGGAGCTGTTTTTT
cdr3_aa: CATHGDSGELFF

clone_size: -
d_call: TRBD1
v_call: TRBV10-1
j_call: TRBJ1-1
cdr3_nt: TGCGCCAGCAGTGACGCTTCAGGGGGAACTGAAGCTTTCTTT
cdr3_aa: CASSDASGGTEAFF

clone_size: -
d_call: TRBD2
v_call: TRBV6-6
j_call: TRBJ2-5
cdr3_nt: TGTGCCAGCGATCCCGGGGGGGAGACCCAGTACTTC
cdr3_aa: CASDPGGETQYF

clone_size: -
d_call: TRBD2
v_call: TRBV7-8
j_call: TRBJ2-5
cdr3_nt: TGTGCCAGCAGCCCTAGCGGGGGGGCCGGGGAGACCCAGTACTTC
cdr3_aa: CASSPSGGAGETQYF

clone_size: -
d_call: -
v_call: TRBV6-6
j_call: TRBJ1-3
cdr3_nt: TGTGCCAGCAGTAGGGGCTACACCATATATTTT
cdr3_aa: CASSRGYTIYF

clone_size: -
d_call: -
v_call: TRBV5-1
j_call: TRBJ2-7
cdr3_nt: TGCGCCAGCAGCTCAAACTCCTACGAGCAGTACTTC
cdr3_aa: CASSSNSYEQYF

clone_size: -
d_call: TRBD1
v_call: TRBV5-8
j_call: TRBJ1-2
cdr3_nt: TGTGCCAGCAGCTTGAATGGACAGGGGGCTCATGGCTACACCTTC
cdr3_aa: CASSLNGQGAHGYTF

clone_size: -
d_call: TRBD2
v_call: TRBV2
j_call: TRBJ2-5
cdr3_nt: TGTGCCAGCACCCCTAAGACTAGCGGAGGAGGGACCCAGTACTTC
cdr3_aa: CASTPKTSGGGTQYF

clone_size: -
d_call: TRBD2
v_call: TRBV27
j_call: TRBJ2-2
cdr3_nt: TGTGCCAGCAGCAAACTTCTAGCGGGGGAGAGGACCGGGGAGCTGTTTTTT
cdr3_aa: CASSKLLAGERTGELFF

clone_size: -
d_call: -
v_call: TRBV7-2
j_call: TRBJ1-6
cdr3_nt: TGTGCCAGCAGCTTAGCGCAGGATTCACCCCTCCACTTT
cdr3_aa: CASSLAQDSPLHF

clone_size: -
d_call: TRBD1
v_call: TRBV7-2
j_call: TRBJ2-7
cdr3_nt: TGTGCCAGCAGCTTAGGAGGACAGGTCTACGAGCAGTACTTC
cdr3_aa: CASSLGGQVYEQYF

clone_size: -
d_call: TRBD2
v_call: TRBV6-1
j_call: TRBJ2-1
cdr3_nt: TGTGCCAGCAGTGAAGACGCGGGAGGGCCAGATGAGCAGTTCTTC
cdr3_aa: CASSEDAGGPDEQFF

clone_size: -
d_call: TRBD2
v_call: TRBV6-4
j_call: TRBJ2-2
cdr3_nt: TGTGCCGGGGGACTAGCGGGAGGGCCCCCCACCGGGGAGCTGTTTTTT
cdr3_aa: CAGGLAGGPPTGELFF

clone_size: -
d_call: TRBD1
v_call: TRBV28
j_call: TRBJ2-2
cdr3_nt: TGTGCCAGCAGTTTCGCGGGACAGGGATTGACCGGGGAGCTGTTTTTT
cdr3_aa: CASSFAGQGLTGELFF

clone_size: few
d_call: -
v_call: TRBV5-6
j_call: TRBJ1-4
cdr3_nt: TGTGCCAGCAGTTCTACTGCAACTAATGAAAAACTGTTTTTT
cdr3_aa: CASSSTATNEKLFF

clone_size: -
d_call: TRBD2
v_call: TRBV5-6
j_call: TRBJ2-7
cdr3_nt: TGTGCCAGCAGCTTGGCCTCTGGCGGGAGAGTCTACGAGCAGTACTTC
cdr3_aa: CASSLASGGRVYEQYF

clone_size: -
d_call: TRBD2
v_call: TRBV30
j_call: TRBJ2-3
cdr3_nt: TGTGCCTGGAGCACTAGCGGGAGAACAGATACGCAGTATTTT
cdr3_aa: CAWSTSGRTDTQYF

clone_size: -
d_call: -
v_call: TRBV18
j_call: TRBJ2-7
cdr3_nt: TGTGCCAGCTCACCGGAGCAGCTCTACGAGCAGTACTTC
cdr3_aa: CASSPEQLYEQYF

clone_size: -
d_call: TRBD1
v_call: TRBV10-3
j_call: TRBJ2-7
cdr3_nt: TGTGCCATCAGTCCTGACAGGGCCCTGTACTTC
cdr3_aa: CAISPDRALYF

clone_size: -
d_call: -
v_call: TRBV5-1
j_call: TRBJ1-5
cdr3_nt: TGCGCCAGCAGCTTGGACGGGGTTGGGCCCCAGCATTTT
cdr3_aa: CASSLDGVGPQHF

clone_size: -
d_call: TRBD2
v_call: TRBV7-2
j_call: TRBJ2-7
cdr3_nt: TGTGCCAGCAGCTTAAACCGGGGGGGCGAGCAGTACTTC
cdr3_aa: CASSLNRGGEQYF

clone_size: -
d_call: -
v_call: TRBV30
j_call: TRBJ1-1
cdr3_nt: TGTGCCTGGAGTGTAGGGCGGGGGAGTCTGAACACTGAAGCTTTCTTT
cdr3_aa: CAWSVGRGSLNTEAFF

clone_size: -
d_call: -
v_call: TRBV4-3
j_call: TRBJ1-4
cdr3_nt: TGCGCCAGCAGCCAAGATAGGGGGGGAACAGCTGAAAAACTGTTTTTT
cdr3_aa: CASSQDRGGTAEKLFF

clone_size: -
d_call: TRBD1
v_call: TRBV7-9
j_call: TRBJ1-3
cdr3_nt: TGTGCCAGCAGCGGACAGGGACAGCAGAGCTCTGGAAACACCATATATTTT
cdr3_aa: CASSGQGQQSSGNTIYF

clone_size: -
d_call: TRBD2
v_call: TRBV7-9
j_call: TRBJ2-7
cdr3_nt: TGTGCCAGCAGCCCCCGGGGGGTCGCCTACGAGCAGTACTTC
cdr3_aa: CASSPRGVAYEQYF

clone_size: -
d_call: TRBD1
v_call: TRBV5-5
j_call: TRBJ1-5
cdr3_nt: TGTGCCAGCAGCCCTTTGGAGGGGACAGGGTATCAGCCCCAGCATTTT
cdr3_aa: CASSPLEGTGYQPQHF

clone_size: -
d_call: -
v_call: TRBV5-8
j_call: TRBJ2-3
cdr3_nt: TGTGCCAGCAGCCCTCGATTAGCGCAATTTACAGATACGCAGTATTTT
cdr3_aa: CASSPRLAQFTDTQYF

clone_size: -
d_call: TRBD2
v_call: TRBV6-1
j_call: TRBJ2-1
cdr3_nt: TGTGCCAGCATCGGACTAGCGGGAGTTGGTGAGCAGTTCTTC
cdr3_aa: CASIGLAGVGEQFF

clone_size: -
d_call: TRBD1
v_call: TRBV29-1
j_call: TRBJ2-3
cdr3_nt: TGCAGCTTCTGCGGGGGACAGGGCGCGCGGGTTAGCACAGATACGCAGTATTTT
cdr3_aa: CSFCGGQGARVSTDTQYF

clone_size: -
d_call: TRBD2
v_call: TRBV27
j_call: TRBJ2-1
cdr3_nt: TGTGCCAGCAGTTTTGGGGGGGATGAGCAGTTCTTC
cdr3_aa: CASSFGGDEQFF

clone_size: -
d_call: -
v_call: TRBV5-1
j_call: TRBJ2-1
cdr3_nt: TGCGCCAGCAGCTTGCACTACAATGAGCAGTTCTTC
cdr3_aa: CASSLHYNEQFF

clone_size: -
d_call: -
v_call: TRBV9
j_call: TRBJ1-1
cdr3_nt: TGTGCCAGCAGCGGACAACACACTGAAGCTTTCTTT
cdr3_aa: CASSGQHTEAFF

clone_size: few
d_call: TRBD2
v_call: TRBV10-3
j_call: TRBJ2-1
cdr3_nt: TGTGCCATCACCGGGACTAGCGGGAACAATGAGCAGTTCTTC
cdr3_aa: CAITGTSGNNEQFF

clone_size: -
d_call: TRBD1
v_call: TRBV7-9
j_call: TRBJ2-5
cdr3_nt: TGTGCCAGCAGCTCGAACCTACAGGGGATCAAGGAGACCCAGTACTTC
cdr3_aa: CASSSNLQGIKETQYF

clone_size: -
d_call: -
v_call: TRBV11-3
j_call: TRBJ2-1
cdr3_nt: TGTGCCAGCAGCTTAGGGGCGTTAACCTACAATGAGCAGTTCTTC
cdr3_aa: CASSLGALTYNEQFF

clone_size: few
d_call: TRBD1
v_call: TRBV28
j_call: TRBJ1-2
cdr3_nt: TGTGCCAGCAGTTTTACAGGGGGCTATGGCTACACCTTC
cdr3_aa: CASSFTGGYGYTF

clone_size: -
d_call: TRBD1
v_call: TRBV27
j_call: TRBJ2-7
cdr3_nt: TGTGCCAGCGGGACAGACGTTCTGAGGCGTCAGTACTTC
cdr3_aa: CASGTDVLRRQYF

clone_size: -
d_call: TRBD2
v_call: TRBV4-2
j_call: TRBJ2-7
cdr3_nt: TGTGCCAGCAGCCAAGGACCAAGCGGGAGGGCCGACGAGCAGTACTTC
cdr3_aa: CASSQGPSGRADEQYF

clone_size: -
d_call: -
v_call: TRBV27
j_call: TRBJ2-1
cdr3_nt: TGTGCCAGCAGTTTCCAACAGCGGCTAAGCTCCTACAATGAGCAGTTCTTC
cdr3_aa: CASSFQQRLSSYNEQFF